These T cell receptor beta chains were read from a single sample in a study of early T cells in non-severe SARS-CoV-2 infection. One entry per CDR3 protein results from TCRdb running MiXCR on the 5' RACE reads. The sample consists of some 77,000 distinct CDR3 sequences, roughly 13% of them appearing once. The specimen sequenced was whole blood. These receptor sequences come from an adult who was a healthcare worker with PCR-confirmed SARS-CoV-2 infection or an uninfected control (not recorded which). Both conserved end residues are part of each CDR3. D genes are given only for firm matches. Size values are once, few and many counts, or a class for expanded clones, and some rows have none.

v_gene	j_gene	d_gene	abundance	CDR3aa	CDR3nt
TRBV27	TRBJ2-7	.	few	CASSQGRPYEQYF	TGTGCCAGCAGTCAGGGGCGCCCCTACGAGCAGTACTTC
TRBV7-2	TRBJ2-7	.	.	CASSTRPALEQYF	TGTGCCAGCAGCACCCGGCCAGCCCTCGAGCAGTACTTC
TRBV20-1	TRBJ2-1	TRBD2	.	CSASSGGRRGEQFF	TGCAGTGCTAGTAGCGGGGGCCGGAGGGGTGAGCAGTTCTTC
TRBV10-3	TRBJ2-1	.	many	CAISETSSSYNEQFF	TGTGCCATCAGTGAGACTAGCAGCAGCTACAATGAGCAGTTCTTC
TRBV11-2	TRBJ1-5	TRBD1	.	CASSPGQGRNQPQHF	TGTGCCAGCAGCCCAGGACAGGGACGCAATCAGCCCCAGCATTTT
TRBV28	TRBJ2-7	.	.	CASSFRQAQYF	TGTGCCAGCAGTTTTCGACAGGCCCAGTACTTC
TRBV6-5	TRBJ1-1	TRBD1	few	CASRVQGGHTEAFF	TGTGCCAGCAGAGTTCAGGGGGGGCACACTGAAGCTTTCTTT
TRBV14	TRBJ2-7	TRBD2	.	CASSQGRGGAYEQYF	TGTGCCAGCAGCCAAGGACGCGGGGGGGCCTACGAGCAGTACTTC
TRBV19	TRBJ1-3	.	few	CASGQTGGNTIYF	TGTGCCAGTGGGCAGACAGGTGGAAACACCATATATTTT
TRBV11-2	TRBJ1-1	.	many	CASSPQGNTEAFF	TGCGCCAGCAGCCCACAGGGGAACACTGAAGCTTTCTTT
TRBV30	TRBJ2-3	TRBD1	few	CAWNHRDSRTDTQYF	TGTGCCTGGAATCATCGGGACAGCCGAACAGATACGCAGTATTTT
TRBV13	TRBJ2-5	TRBD1	many	CASSLLGQEETQYF	TGTGCCAGCAGCCTATTGGGACAGGAAGAGACCCAGTACTTC
TRBV20-1	TRBJ1-1	TRBD1	.	CSAWGTGEPNTEAFF	TGCAGTGCTTGGGGGACAGGAGAGCCGAACACTGAAGCTTTCTTT
TRBV7-6	TRBJ2-5	.	.	CASSLSGTRKKTQYF	TGTGCCAGCAGCTTATCCGGGACCAGGAAAAAGACCCAGTACTTC
TRBV7-2	TRBJ2-7	TRBD2	medium-sized	CASSPAGLAGAYEQYF	TGTGCCAGCAGCCCCGCCGGGCTAGCGGGAGCCTACGAGCAGTACTTC
TRBV5-4	TRBJ1-1	TRBD1	.	CASSGTGGEAFF	TGTGCCAGCAGCGGGACAGGGGGTGAAGCTTTCTTT
TRBV7-2	TRBJ1-1	.	.	CASSLEPMNTEAFF	TGTGCCAGCAGCTTGGAGCCGATGAACACTGAAGCTTTCTTT
TRBV7-2	TRBJ1-6	.	many	CASSSRQRNSPLHF	TGTGCCAGCAGCTCCCGTCAGAGGAATTCACCCCTCCACTTT
TRBV20-1	TRBJ2-6	.	many	CSARLNSGSGANVLTF	TGCAGTGCTAGACTTAACTCGGGTTCTGGGGCCAACGTCCTGACTTTC
TRBV6-2/TRBV6-3	TRBJ2-4	.	few	CASSRGRRLAKNIQYF	TGTGCCAGCAGTCGCGGACGGAGGTTGGCCAAAAACATTCAGTACTTC
TRBV5-1	TRBJ1-1	.	few	CASSLAGSKNTEAFF	TGCGCCAGCAGCTTGGCAGGGTCCAAGAACACTGAAGCTTTCTTT
TRBV20-1	TRBJ2-1	TRBD2	few	CSARVAGGPNNEQFF	TGCAGTGCTAGGGTAGCGGGGGGACCAAACAATGAGCAGTTCTTC
TRBV20-1	TRBJ2-7	.	many	CSARGQAYEQYF	TGCAGTGCTAGGGGCCAGGCCTACGAGCAGTACTTC
TRBV7-2	TRBJ1-1	TRBD1	few	CASSLYDRGITEAFF	TGTGCCAGCAGCTTGTACGACAGGGGTATCACTGAAGCTTTCTTT
TRBV5-4	TRBJ2-7	.	many	CASSLAASYEQYF	TGTGCCAGCAGCTTGGCGGCTTCCTACGAGCAGTACTTC
TRBV20-1	TRBJ1-1	.	once	CSATTGGTEAFF	TGCAGTGCTACTACAGGAGGCACTGAAGCTTTCTTT
TRBV5-5	TRBJ1-2	.	many	CASSQETWAGANYGYTF	TGTGCCAGCAGCCAGGAGACCTGGGCAGGAGCTAACTATGGCTACACCTTC
TRBV28	TRBJ2-7	TRBD2	.	CASSYRLAGVGEQYF	TGTGCCAGCAGTTACCGTCTAGCGGGAGTTGGCGAGCAGTACTTC
TRBV28	TRBJ2-7	.	few	CASSSSRQSYEQYF	TGTGCCAGCAGCTCTTCCAGGCAGAGTTACGAGCAGTACTTC
TRBV24-1	TRBJ1-6	.	.	CATIADNSPLHF	TGTGCCACCATAGCCGATAATTCACCCCTCCACTTT
TRBV15	TRBJ2-6	TRBD1	many	CATSRMGQGSSGANVLTF	TGTGCCACCAGCAGAATGGGACAGGGAAGCTCTGGGGCCAACGTCCTGACTTTC
TRBV19	TRBJ2-1	TRBD2	many	CASSIALAGGNEQFF	TGTGCCAGTAGTATAGCACTAGCGGGGGGTAATGAGCAGTTCTTC
TRBV5-6	TRBJ1-1	TRBD1	many	CASSWGQRDEAFF	TGTGCCAGCAGCTGGGGACAGAGAGATGAAGCTTTCTTT
TRBV6-6	TRBJ1-4	.	.	CASSSTFLEKLFF	TGTGCCAGCAGTTCCACATTTCTTGAAAAACTGTTTTTT
TRBV7-2	TRBJ2-7	.	.	CASATAYEQYF	TGTGCCAGCGCAACAGCGTACGAGCAGTACTTC
TRBV7-2	TRBJ2-5	TRBD2	many	CASSLELAGMGETQYF	TGTGCCAGCAGCTTAGAGTTAGCGGGGATGGGAGAGACCCAGTACTTC
TRBV7-9	TRBJ2-5	.	many	CASSLVGTGMRETQYF	TGTGCCAGCAGCTTAGTAGGTACAGGGATGAGGGAGACCCAGTACTTC
TRBV28	TRBJ1-1	.	.	CASSLFNTEAFF	TGTGCCAGCAGTTTATTTAACACTGAAGCTTTCTTT
TRBV5-1	TRBJ2-2	.	few	CASSLDWNTGELFF	TGCGCCAGCAGCTTGGATTGGAACACCGGGGAGCTGTTTTTT
TRBV6-6	TRBJ1-5	.	.	CASTFRRGDQPQHF	TGTGCCAGCACCTTTCGACGGGGGGATCAGCCCCAGCATTTT
TRBV3-1	TRBJ2-2	.	many	CASSLKRVNGELFF	TGTGCCAGCAGCCTAAAGCGGGTGAACGGGGAGCTGTTTTTT
TRBV9	TRBJ2-7	.	.	CASSAAGTGTYEQYF	TGTGCCAGCAGCGCTGCCGGGACGGGCACCTACGAGCAGTACTTC
TRBV12-3/TRBV12-4	TRBJ1-1	TRBD1	few	CASSRGTGAWTEAFF	TGTGCCAGCAGCAGGGGGACAGGGGCGTGGACTGAAGCTTTCTTT
TRBV7-9	TRBJ2-3	.	many	CASSSVEDTQYF	TGTGCCAGCAGCTCAGTGGAAGATACGCAGTATTTT
TRBV19	TRBJ1-5	.	.	CASSMGFSNQPQHF	TGTGCCAGTAGTATGGGGTTTAGCAATCAGCCCCAGCATTTT
TRBV10-3	TRBJ2-1	.	.	CAISESLNNEQFF	TGTGCCATCAGTGAATCCCTTAACAATGAGCAGTTCTTC
TRBV30	TRBJ2-7	TRBD2	.	CAWKLGLAGGSSYEQYF	TGTGCCTGGAAGTTGGGACTAGCGGGAGGTAGCTCCTACGAGCAGTACTTC
TRBV7-9	TRBJ1-4	.	many	CASSQGGTNEKLFF	TGTGCCAGCAGCCAAGGGGGAACTAATGAAAAACTGTTTTTT
TRBV3-1	TRBJ1-2	TRBD1	many	CASSQNWGGQSNYGYTF	TGTGCCAGCAGCCAAAATTGGGGGGGACAGTCGAACTATGGCTACACCTTC
TRBV11-2	TRBJ1-1	.	many	CASSYTQSEAFF	TGTGCCAGCAGCTACACACAGTCTGAAGCTTTCTTT
TRBV6-2/TRBV6-3	TRBJ2-2	TRBD2	once	CVSSYPLAVNTGELFF	TGTGTCAGCAGTTACCCCCTAGCGGTAAACACCGGGGAGCTGTTTTTT
TRBV6-4	TRBJ2-3	.	.	CASSDGEVDTQYF	TGTGCCAGCAGTGACGGTGAAGTAGATACGCAGTATTTT
TRBV6-6	TRBJ2-7	TRBD1	.	CASNHRTGLSYEQYF	TGTGCCAGCAATCACCGGACAGGACTCTCCTACGAGCAGTACTTC
TRBV6-2/TRBV6-3	TRBJ1-1	.	many	CASSYTRAYEAFF	TGTGCCAGCAGTTACACCAGAGCCTATGAAGCTTTCTTT
TRBV29-1	TRBJ2-3	TRBD2	many	CSVGAGGTDTQYF	TGCAGCGTTGGGGCGGGAGGCACAGATACGCAGTATTTT
TRBV5-1	TRBJ2-1	.	.	CASSADFKERNEQFF	TGCGCCAGCAGCGCGGACTTCAAAGAGCGTAATGAGCAGTTCTTC
TRBV7-2	TRBJ2-7	TRBD2	many	CASSSFSGLGSYEQYF	TGTGCCAGCAGCTCCTTCTCGGGACTAGGTTCCTACGAGCAGTACTTC